This T cell receptor beta chain was retrieved from a study of PD-1 blockade in classical Hodgkin lymphoma. On this clone: What it binds is not known.

General study findings and limits: Newly diagnosed patients reportedly had lower baseline TCR diversity than healthy donors.

Some clones are missing from TCRdb's copy, which holds only in-frame ones; the method was immunoSEQ multiplex PCR. The sample consists of about 16,000 clones, 80% to 90% of them appearing once. As to time point: newly diagnosed, previously untreated cHL patient sample. V lost 1 base and J lost 2, with 15 bases in between. Germline V lookup: CDR1 LNHNV, CDR2 YYDKDF (reference sequence). This CDR3 comprises 17 residues. The V call is TRBV15, the J call TRBJ2-1; D unclear. The origin of this receptor is a human donor with classical Hodgkin lymphoma. The source material was peripheral blood mononuclear cells (PBMCs). The CDR3 protein is CATSRAPGLFPYNEQFF. CDR3 in DNA: TGTGCCACCAGCAGAGCCCCGGGCCTCTTCCCCTACAATGAGCAGTTCTTC. Filled out from reference TRBV15 and TRBJ2-1, the complete variable domain reads DAMVIQNPRYQVTQFGKPVTLSCSQTLNHNVMYWYQQKSSQAPKLLFHYYDKDFNNEADTPDNFQSRRPNTSFCFLDIRSPGLGDTAMYLCATSRAPGLFPYNEQFFGPGTRLTVL.